Listed here are 24 T cell receptor beta chains from one sample, sequenced in a study of CD8+ T cells in alopecia areata. The treatment is: oral pan-JAK inhibitor, 5-10 mg twice daily. Sequencing relied on a cDNA template that was reverse transcribed from extracted RNA. Only in-frame clones appear in the TCRdb table, and some are missing; sequencing was by immunoSEQ multiplex PCR. The table records approximately 200,000 clones, more than 45% of them present only once. This sample comprised CD4+ T cells sorted from blood, obtained at week 24, from a patient treated with tofacitinib. All receptors derive from a human donor with alopecia areata.

The V call is TRBV14, the J call TRBJ2-5; D unclear. V was pared by 0 bases and J by 5 bases, with 7 bases between. CDR1 is SGHDN, CDR2 FVKESK, per germline. The CDR3 loop spans 13 amino acids. Written as DNA, the CDR3 is TGTGCCAGCAGCCAAGACGTAGGGGAGACCCAGTACTTC. It codes for CASSQDVGETQYF.

The V and J genes are TRBV28 and TRBJ2-6; D is ambiguous. The CDR3 is 16 residues long. Per germline, CDR1 MDHEN and CDR2 SYDVKM. Trimming removed 5 bases at V and 0 bases at J, with 11 bases between. CDR3 protein: CASSKDWGSGANVLTF. CDR3 bases: TGTGCCAGCAGTAAAGACTGGGGCTCTGGGGCCAACGTCCTGACTTTC.

This clone is a singleton in its sample. The chain joins TRBV18 to TRBJ1-2; 7 nucleotides align to TRBD1. There are 14 residues in the CDR3. After removal of 2 bases from V and 4 bases from J, the junction contained 4 bases not matched to a gene. Germline values: CDR1 KGHSH, CDR2 LQKENI. CDR3 sequence reads: CASSPSGQLYGYTF. CDR3 nucleotides: TGTGCCAGCTCACCATCGGGACAGCTCTATGGCTACACCTTC.

The rearrangement links TRBV1 to TRBJ2-7; the table's D call, TRBD2, was not checked against the DNA. TRBV1 is labeled a pseudogene. The CDR3 length is 15 residues. Here the CDR3 reads CTSSQSSGITYEQYF. The CDR3 DNA reads as TGCACCAGCAGCCAATCCAGCGGGATAACCTACGAGCAGTACTTC.

J is TRBJ2-5 and V is TRBV29-1; 9 nucleotides match TRBD1. The V gene end was trimmed by 2 bases and the J gene end by 5 bases; junction bases not matched to a gene: 12. The CDR3 length is 16 residues. Germline-derived CDR1 and CDR2 are SQVTM and ANQGSEA. The CDR3 sequence: CSVETGGQGIGETQYF. CDR3 nucleotides: TGCAGCGTTGAAACGGGGGGACAGGGAATTGGGGAGACCCAGTACTTC.

CDR3 protein: CAWSVRPSGNTIYF. In DNA, the CDR3 is TGTGCCTGGAGTGTACGGCCCTCTGGAAACACCATATATTTT. The J gene is TRBJ1-3, the V gene TRBV30; D unresolved. V was cut by 0 bases and J by 0 bases, with 6 bases left in between. The germline V gene encodes CDR1 GTSNPN and CDR2 SVGIG (reference sequence). The CDR3 is 14 residues long.

The J gene is TRBJ1-5, the V gene TRBV30; D not resolved. Germline CDR1 is GTSNPN and CDR2 is SVGIG (reference sequence). The CDR3 covers 15 residues. V lost 0 bases and J lost 4, with 13 bases in between. CDR3 loop: CAWSVMGSSNQPQHF. DNA of the CDR3: TGTGCCTGGAGTGTAATGGGCAGCTCGAATCAGCCCCAGCATTTT.

The gene calls are TRBV29-1 and TRBJ2-5, with D possibly being TRBD1 or TRBD2 (5 bases each). Germline V CDR1 and CDR2: SQVTM, ANQGSEA. CDR3 length equals 12 residues. Trimming took 7 bases from V and 4 from J, leaving 13 bases between them. The CDR3 spells CSARDGSETQYF. DNA of the CDR3: TGCAGCGCTCGGGACGGCTCAGAGACCCAGTACTTC.

This chain joins TRBV30 and TRBJ2-1; perhaps TRBD1 as D (6 bases). V shed 5 bases and J shed 11 bases, with 13 bases lying between them. Germline assignment: CDR1 GTSNPN and CDR2 SVGIG (reference sequence). The CDR3 totals 11 residues. CDR3 protein: CAWFGGQQQFF. The CDR3 region has the DNA TGTGCCTGGTTTGGGGGACAACAGCAGTTCTTC.

V gene TRBV18 combines with J gene TRBJ2-1; 13 bases map to TRBD2. J lost 12 bases, V lost 0 bases, and 11 bases had no gene match. The CDR3 has 17 residues. Per germline, CDR1 KGHSH and CDR2 LQKENI. The CDR3 loop reads CASSPPGMGLAGIGQFF. The CDR3 DNA is TGTGCCAGCTCACCACCGGGGATGGGACTAGCGGGAATTGGGCAGTTCTTC.

The chain carries TRBV25-1 and TRBJ1-2; 8 bases align to TRBD1. Losses at the gene ends were 5 bases for V and 7 bases for J; bases not matched to a gene: 12. The germline V gene encodes CDR1 MGHDK and CDR2 SYGVNS. The CDR3 loop spans 15 amino acids. CDR3 bases: TGTGCCAGCAGTCCAGGGGGCATTTCCTATGGTGGCTACACCTTC. Its protein product is CASSPGGISYGGYTF.

The rearrangement links TRBV9 to TRBJ2-6; D perhaps matches TRBD2 (5 bases). Germline V gene sequence: CDR1 SGDLS, CDR2 YYNGEE. The CDR3 runs to 16 residues. The V end lost 1 base, the J end lost 2 bases, and 10 bases lay between the germline ends. CDR3 in amino acids: CASSVSEGAGANVLTF. The CDR3 nucleotides read TGTGCCAGCAGCGTATCTGAGGGAGCTGGGGCCAACGTCCTGACTTTC.

The count of this clone is one. The chain recombines TRBV6-5 with TRBJ2-7; 8 positions match TRBD1. V gave up 6 bases and J gave up 5 bases; unmatched junction bases: 6. Germline-derived CDR1 and CDR2 are MNHEY and SVGAGI. This CDR3 has 13 amino acids. The CDR3, as DNA: TGTGCCAGCAGCGGACAGGGTAGGAACGAGCAGTACTTC. Its protein product is CASSGQGRNEQYF.

The genes are TRBV5-1 and TRBJ1-3; TRBD1 agrees at 8 bases. Germline V CDR1 and CDR2: SGHRS, YFSETQ. V lost 2 bases, J lost 0 bases, and 10 bases stayed unmatched. This CDR3 region has 18 residues. The CDR3 nucleotides read TGCGCCAGCAGCTTTTTTCCAGTCGACAGGGGCTCTGGAAACACCATATATTTT. Amino acids: CASSFFPVDRGSGNTIYF.

Concerning this clone: Mismatch with germline at one junction end may stem from a read error. The genes are TRBV25-1 and TRBJ1-1, with 11 bases matching TRBD1. The germline CDR1 and CDR2 sequences are MGHDK and SYGVNS. The CDR3 spans 16 residues. The DNA of the CDR3 is TGTGCCACCAGTATCCCCGGAGGGACAGGGGGCACTGAAGCTTTCTTT. Translated: CATSIPGGTGGTEAFF.

This clone was seen just once. This chain connects TRBV30 to TRBJ1-2, with unresolved D. CDR3 length: 16 amino acids. Per germline, CDR1 GTSNPN and CDR2 SVGIG (reference sequence). V lost 2 bases to trimming and J lost 4 bases, with 20 bases between them. The CDR3 loop is CAWSSGSAPPGYGYTF. As DNA, the CDR3 is TGTGCCTGGAGTAGTGGGTCTGCGCCCCCGGGCTATGGCTACACCTTC.

This clone was seen a handful of times. The chain combines TRBV29-1 with TRBJ2-6, with 9 positions matching TRBD1. The germline V gene has CDR1 SQVTM and CDR2 ANQGSEA. CDR3 size: 14 residues. J lost 1 base, V lost 6 bases, and 1 base had no gene match. The CDR3 bases are TGCAGCGTCGGGACAGGGTCTGGGGCCAACGTCCTGACTTTC. Translated, it gives CSVGTGSGANVLTF.

This clone is a singleton in its sample. V usage is TRBV7-2 and J usage is TRBJ2-3; unclear D gene. Germline V gene lookup returns CDR1 SGHTA and CDR2 FQGNSA. Trimming removed 3 bases from V and 4 bases from J, with 11 bases in between. This CDR3 region has 14 residues. CDR3 sequence: CASSFFTTPDTQYF. Here the CDR3 DNA reads TGTGCCAGCAGCTTTTTCACTACCCCAGATACGCAGTATTTT.

The V call is TRBV2, the J call TRBJ1-2; TRBD1 aligns across 7 bases. The CDR3 sequence is 13 residues long. Looked up from germline, CDR1 is SNHLY and CDR2 is FYNNEI. The trim removed 11 bases at V and 14 bases at J, leaving 20 bases unmatched. For the CDR3, the DNA is TGTGCCCGCGTTCCCCGGGACAGCCACTTGGGGACCTTC. It specifies CARVPRDSHLGTF.

This clone was recorded once. The CDR3 nucleotides are TGTGCCAGCAGCCAAGTGAGGAAGGGACTAGCAGTACAAGAGACCCAGTACTTC. Residues: CASSQVRKGLAVQETQYF. The V call is TRBV4-2, the J call TRBJ2-5, with 9 bases identical to TRBD2. Germline V gene sequence: CDR1 LGHNA, CDR2 YNFKEQ. The junction had 11 bases not matched to a gene; V was cut back by 1 base and J by 2 bases. The CDR3 extends over 18 amino acids.

This rearrangement joins TRBV29-1 to TRBJ1-1; weak D call: TRBD1 (5 bases). Germline V gene lookup returns CDR1 SQVTM and CDR2 ANQGSEA. CDR3 length equals 13 residues. V was shortened by 3 bases and J by 4 bases, with 12 bases between the two germline ends. The CDR3 region is CSVDLRRGTEAFF. The CDR3 nucleotides read TGCAGCGTTGATCTACGGAGGGGCACTGAAGCTTTCTTT. The full variable domain, its missing parts supplied by reference TRBV29-1 and TRBJ1-1, is SAVISQKPSRDICQRGTSLTIQCQVDSQVTMMFWYRQQPGQSLTLIATANQGSEATYESGFVIDKFPISRPNLTFSTLTVSNMSPEDSSIYLCSVDLRRGTEAFFGQGTRLTVV.

CDR3 in DNA: TGCGCCAGCAGCTTATCGGGGGATGGCTACACCTTC. Residues: CASSLSGDGYTF. The rearrangement joins TRBV5-1 to TRBJ1-2; D might be TRBD1 (5 bases). The CDR3 consists of 12 residues. CDR1 is SGHRS and CDR2 is YFSETQ in the germline V gene. Between the trimmed V and J ends, which lost 2 bases and 6 bases, there was a span of 8 bases.

This clone was seen a handful of times. Other DNA sequences within the sample encode an identical CDR3. This rearrangement joins TRBV7-9 to TRBJ2-5; D gene unclear. This CDR3 spans 11 amino acids. CDR1 and CDR2 from the germline V gene are SEHNR and FQNEAQ (reference sequence). The V end was cut by 2 bases, the J end by 2 bases, with 0 bases between. This chain's CDR3 is CASSLQETQYF. CDR3 DNA: TGTGCCAGCAGCTTACAAGAGACCCAGTACTTC.

This clone was seen a handful of times. This chain links TRBV19 with TRBJ1-5; 7 nucleotides align to TRBD1. Germline V gene data show CDR1 as LNHDA and CDR2 as SQIVND (reference sequence). The trim removed 3 bases at V and 4 bases at J, leaving 3 bases unmatched. This CDR3 region has 14 residues. The CDR3, as DNA: TGTGCCAGTAGTATCGACAGGGTTAATCAGCCCCAGCATTTT. It yields the protein CASSIDRVNQPQHF.